This T cell receptor beta chain was identified in a study of neurological immune-mediated disorders. Points from the study as a whole: While HTLV-1-associated myelopathy showed the greatest TCR clonal expansion, multiple sclerosis showed the least, falling below healthy controls.

At least ten counts were recorded for this clonotype. No antigen is known for it. Germline V gene data show CDR1 as DFQATT and CDR2 as SNEGSKA (reference sequence). This CDR3 is 12 amino acids long. V lost 4 bases and J 7 bases, leaving 14 bases between the germline ends. Each CDR3 protein gets one entry after TCRdb re-called the 5' RACE reads with MiXCR. The sample contains 39,000 or so distinct CDR3 sequences, about 2.5% of which appear only once. The rearrangement uses TRBV20-1 and TRBJ2-7; D not certain. Sequencing input: PBMCs. The TCR originated in a man aged 30-40 years with multiple sclerosis. This CDR3 is CSANPGRWEQYF. The CDR3, as DNA: TGCAGTGCTAATCCAGGACGTTGGGAGCAGTACTTC.